The 28 T cell receptor beta chains below all came from one sample that was sequenced in a study of blood T cell repertoires in COVID-19. This table comes from immunoSEQ multiplex PCR, and its TCRdb copy is limited to in-frame clones, with some not included. The sample carries about 440,000 clones, about 90% recorded once. The sample taken for sequencing was PBMCs or T cells enriched from blood (not recorded which). Receptors were obtained from a man aged 18 to 30 who had recovered from COVID-19.

In DNA form, the CDR3 reads TGTGCCATCATCCCGCGGGAGGGCATGGGCAATGAGCAGTTCTTC. Amino acids: CAIIPREGMGNEQFF. The genes are TRBV10-3 and TRBJ2-1; 9 nucleotides agree with TRBD2. The CDR3 covers 15 residues. The germline gives CDR1 ENHRY, CDR2 SYGVKD. Trimming cost V 7 bases and J 6 bases; bases outside gene matches: 10.

J is TRBJ1-2 and V is TRBV7-3; D is unclear. This CDR3 is built from 15 residues. Germline CDR1 SGHTA, CDR2 FQGTGA. V was cut by 5 bases and J by 4 bases, with 17 bases left in between. The CDR3 nucleotides are TGTGCCAGCAGCCTCCAACCTGAGGGCCTCTATGGCTACACCTTC. Its protein is CASSLQPEGLYGYTF.

The chain carries TRBV27 and TRBJ1-6; TRBD1 is a possible D gene (6 bases). Germline CDR1 reads MNHEY; CDR2 reads SMNVEV (reference sequence). V was shortened by 5 bases and J by 13 bases, with 18 bases between the two germline ends. CDR3 length: 14 amino acids. CDR3 sequence reads: CASSPWGPGSPLHF. The CDR3 DNA reads as TGTGCCAGCAGTCCCTGGGGGCCAGGCAGTCCCCTCCACTTT.

The V gene is TRBV20-1, the J gene TRBJ2-1; D is ambiguous. Trimming took off 3 bases at V and 8 bases at J, with 11 bases between the two ends. Germline V gives CDR1 DFQATT, CDR2 SNEGSKA (reference sequence). The CDR3 consists of 12 residues. The CDR3 sequence is CSASDATDEQFF. The CDR3 DNA follows: TGCAGTGCTAGTGATGCGACTGATGAGCAGTTCTTC.

The chain recombines TRBV30 with TRBJ2-3, with unresolved D. V was shortened by 0 bases and J by 9 bases, with 16 bases between the two germline ends. This CDR3 comprises 14 residues. Germline V lookup: CDR1 GTSNPN, CDR2 SVGIG (reference sequence). The CDR3 DNA follows: TGTGCCTGGAGTGTACGTCTAGATAGGAACACGCAGTATTTT. Residues: CAWSVRLDRNTQYF.

This chain connects TRBV9 to TRBJ2-3; possible D gene TRBD2, 7 bases. Germline-derived CDR1 and CDR2 are SGDLS and YYNGEE. This CDR3 is built from 16 residues. Trimming left V 4 bases short and J 5 bases short, with 20 bases between. The CDR3 loop reads CASSPEGGRGRDTQYF. In DNA, the CDR3 is TGTGCCAGCAGCCCCGAGGGGGGGAGGGGGAGAGATACGCAGTATTTT.

The chain is built from TRBV9 and TRBJ2-2, with 9 bases lining up with TRBD2. In germline, CDR1 is SGDLS, CDR2 YYNGEE. The CDR3 is 15 amino acids. The V segment lost 0 bases and the J segment 6 bases; nucleotides outside the gene matches: 3. CDR3 region: CASSVGSGGPGELFF. Written as DNA, the CDR3 is TGTGCCAGCAGCGTAGGTAGCGGGGGTCCCGGGGAGCTGTTTTTT.

The rearrangement joins TRBV28 to TRBJ2-7; 7 nucleotides match TRBD1. Germline assignment: CDR1 MDHEN and CDR2 SYDVKM. The CDR3 sequence is 13 residues long. With V trimmed by 5 bases and J by 7 bases, 8 bases remained unmatched. This CDR3 is CASSRTGLGEQYF. CDR3 in DNA: TGTGCCAGCAGTCGGACAGGATTAGGGGAGCAGTACTTC. Looking up the rest from reference TRBV28 and TRBJ2-7 gives the full variable domain: DVKVTQSSRYLVKRTGEKVFLECVQDMDHENMFWYRQDPGLGLRLIYFSYDVKMKEKGDIPEGYSVSREKKERFSLILESASTNQTSMYLCASSRTGLGEQYFGPGTRLTVT.

The chain recombines TRBV19 with TRBJ1-2; 7 bases fit TRBD1. Trimming removed 7 bases from V and 7 bases from J; junction bases left unmatched: 9. This CDR3 is built from 13 residues. Germline CDR1 reads LNHDA; CDR2 reads SQIVND (reference sequence). In DNA, the CDR3 is TGTGCCAGTAACAGGGGATTAACCTCTGGCTACACCTTC. Its translation is CASNRGLTSGYTF. The whole variable domain, filled in from reference TRBV19 and TRBJ1-2, reads DGGITQSPKYLFRKEGQNVTLSCEQNLNHDAMYWYRQDPGQGLRLIYYSQIVNDFQKGDIAEGYSVSREKKESFPLTVTSAQKNPTAFYLCASNRGLTSGYTFGSGTRLTVV.

The V call is TRBV11-3, the J call TRBJ2-4; tentatively, D is TRBD2 (6 bases). V was pared by 6 bases and J by 5 bases, with 17 bases between. Germline V gene lookup returns CDR1 SGHNT and CDR2 YENEEA. The CDR3 extends over 15 amino acids. CDR3 region: CASSHQGGKENIQYF. The CDR3 nucleotides read TGTGCCAGCAGTCATCAAGGAGGGAAAGAAAACATTCAGTACTTC.

The table lists this clone with a few counts. The genes are TRBV6-5 and TRBJ1-6; D is unresolved. The CDR3 is 16 amino acids. Germline V gene sequence: CDR1 MNHEY, CDR2 SVGAGI. The V gene lost 0 bases and the J gene lost 7 bases, with 13 bases spanning the gap. This CDR3 is CASSYSFGIFNSPLHF. CDR3 sequence (DNA): TGTGCCAGCAGTTACTCGTTCGGTATATTCAATTCACCCCTCCACTTT.

The chain uses TRBV7-9 and TRBJ1-2; the D is unclear. V gave up 1 base and J gave up 0 bases, with 6 bases separating them. Looked up from germline, CDR1 is SEHNR and CDR2 is FQNEAQ (reference sequence). This CDR3 spans 14 amino acids. As DNA, the CDR3 is TGTGCCAGCAGCTTAGTTCCGGCTAACTATGGCTACACCTTC. Translating gives CASSLVPANYGYTF.

The rearrangement joins TRBV4-1 to TRBJ2-7, with 8 bases that match TRBD1. The germline V gene encodes CDR1 MGHRA and CDR2 YSYEKL. Losses at the gene ends were 1 base for V and 3 bases for J; bases not matched to a gene: 2. CDR3 length: 14 residues. The chain's CDR3 is CASSQADRGYEQYF. The CDR3 DNA is TGCGCCAGCAGCCAAGCCGACAGGGGCTACGAGCAGTACTTC.

J is TRBJ1-6 and V is TRBV7-9; tentatively, D is TRBD1 (6 bases). V was trimmed by 6 bases and J by 3 bases, leaving 12 bases between them. The CDR3 totals 15 residues. From germline, CDR1 is SEHNR and CDR2 FQNEAQ (reference sequence). CDR3 DNA sequence: TGTGCCAGCAGGAGGGGGGGGGACTATAATTCACCCCTCCACTTT. It codes for CASRRGGDYNSPLHF. Full variable domain (remainder filled in from reference TRBV7-9 and TRBJ1-6): DTGVSQNPRHKITKRGQNVTFRCDPISEHNRLYWYRQTLGQGPEFLTYFQNEAQLEKSRLLSDRFSAERPKGSFSTLEIQRTEQGDSAMYLCASRRGGDYNSPLHFGNGTRLTVT.

With respect to this clone: Additional DNA sequences in this sample encode the identical CDR3. This chain joins TRBV5-1 and TRBJ1-3; no firm D call. Germline assignment: CDR1 SGHRS and CDR2 YFSETQ. The CDR3 contains 14 residues. Trimming removed 0 bases at V and 2 bases at J, with 6 bases between. The CDR3 nucleotides read TGCGCCAGCAGCTTGGCCGGGGCTGGAAACACCATATATTTT. Its protein is CASSLAGAGNTIYF.

The rearrangement joins TRBV27 to TRBJ2-3; the match to TRBD2 covers 12 bases. Per germline, CDR1 MNHEY and CDR2 SMNVEV (reference sequence). Germline trimming cut 3 bases from V and 3 bases from J; bases unmatched to any gene: 1. This CDR3 contains 15 residues. The CDR3 bases are TGTGCCAGCAGTTTCACTAGCGGGGGGACAGATACGCAGTATTTT. Its protein is CASSFTSGGTDTQYF.

There are a few counts of this clone. The J gene is TRBJ2-2, the V gene TRBV5-1, with 9 bases lining up with TRBD1. CDR3 size: 18 residues. From germline, CDR1 is SGHRS and CDR2 YFSETQ. The junction had 13 bases not matched to a gene; V was cut back by 2 bases and J by 5 bases. CDR3 coding DNA: TGCGCCAGCAGCTTCGCACTCCGGGACAGGGAATTTACCGGGGAGCTGTTTTTT. This encodes CASSFALRDREFTGELFF.

This clone was detected only once. The V call is TRBV12-5, the J call TRBJ1-1, with TRBD1 matching 9 bases. The CDR3 contains 16 residues. CDR1 is LGHNT and CDR2 is FRNRAP in the germline V gene. The J segment lost 1 base and the V segment lost 1 base, leaving 4 bases of the junction unmatched. For the CDR3, the DNA is TGTGCTAGTGGTTTGGGGGACAGGGTCGGGAACACTGAAGCTTTCTTT. It encodes CASGLGDRVGNTEAFF.

V gene TRBV30 combines with J gene TRBJ1-2; possible D gene TRBD1, 6 bases. CDR3 length: 13 residues. The V and J ends lost 0 bases and 8 bases respectively, with 13 bases between them. Germline V gene lookup returns CDR1 GTSNPN and CDR2 SVGIG (reference sequence). CDR3 loop: CAWSVLGARGYTF. DNA for the CDR3: TGTGCCTGGAGTGTACTGGGGGCCCGAGGCTACACCTTC. The full variable domain, its missing parts supplied by reference TRBV30 and TRBJ1-2, is SQTIHQWPATLVQPVGSPLSLECTVEGTSNPNLYWYRQAAGRGLQLLFYSVGIGQISSEVPQNLSASRPQDRQFILSSKKLLLSDSGFYLCAWSVLGARGYTFGSGTRLTVV.

The CDR3 region has the DNA TGTGCCAGCAGCTTATCGGGTCCTTCTACGCAGTATTTT. Translating gives CASSLSGPSTQYF. This rearrangement joins TRBV7-2 to TRBJ2-3; D uncertain. V lost 2 bases to trimming and J lost 8 bases, with 11 bases between them. The germline gives CDR1 SGHTA, CDR2 FQGNSA. The CDR3 has 13 amino acids.

This clone was recorded only once. The V gene is TRBV6-5, the J gene TRBJ2-7; TRBD2 agrees at 11 bases. The ends lost 0 bases at V and 3 bases at J; junction bases unmatched: 1. Looked up from germline, CDR1 is MNHEY and CDR2 is SVGAGI. There are 15 residues in the CDR3. The CDR3 DNA sequence: TGTGCCAGCAGTTACTCGACTAGCGGGAACTACGAGCAGTACTTC. Encoded protein: CASSYSTSGNYEQYF.

The chain joins TRBV20-1 to TRBJ2-7, with 7 bases matching TRBD2. This CDR3 has 18 amino acids. The V and J ends lost 3 bases and 4 bases, in that order; junction bases with no gene match: 21. Germline CDR1 and CDR2: DFQATT and SNEGSKA (reference sequence). CDR3 amino acids: CSASFVRGTNPRPYEQYF. In DNA form, the CDR3 reads TGCAGTGCTAGTTTCGTCCGGGGGACTAATCCTCGACCGTACGAGCAGTACTTC.

The chain combines TRBV10-3 with TRBJ1-4, with 9 bases that match TRBD1. This CDR3 has 14 amino acids. The ends lost 4 bases at V and 5 bases at J; junction bases unmatched: 2. CDR1 is ENHRY and CDR2 is SYGVKD in the germline V gene. The CDR3 is CAISGGTGNEKLFF. The CDR3, as DNA: TGTGCCATCAGTGGAGGGACAGGGAATGAAAAACTGTTTTTT.

J is TRBJ1-6 and V is TRBV7-2; TRBD1 matches 8 bases. Germline V gives CDR1 SGHTA, CDR2 FQGNSA. The V segment lost 5 bases and the J segment 4 bases; nucleotides outside the gene matches: 10. This CDR3 has 17 residues. CDR3 sequence reads: CASSIQTGGRYNSPLHF. Written as DNA, the CDR3 is TGTGCCAGCAGCATTCAAACAGGGGGAAGATATAATTCACCCCTCCACTTT.

The CDR3 is CASSWASGTSNTGELFF. In DNA form, the CDR3 reads TGTGCCAGTAGTTGGGCTAGCGGGACGTCGAACACCGGGGAGCTGTTTTTT. The chain carries TRBV19 and TRBJ2-2; the match to TRBD2 covers 9 bases. CDR3 length: 17 residues. The germline CDR1 and CDR2 sequences are LNHDA and SQIVND (reference sequence). The V segment lost 5 bases and the J segment 0 bases; nucleotides outside the gene matches: 7.

The chain has TRBV27 and TRBJ1-6; the match to TRBD1 covers 8 bases. This CDR3 is 15 amino acids long. Germline-derived CDR1 and CDR2 are MNHEY and SMNVEV (reference sequence). J was trimmed by 7 bases and V by 6 bases; bases with no gene match: 8. This CDR3 reads CASRSGQGFNSPLHF. CDR3 bases: TGTGCCAGCAGATCCGGACAGGGTTTCAATTCACCCCTCCACTTT.

The V call is TRBV20-1, the J call TRBJ1-5, with 9 bases identical to TRBD1. The CDR3 extends over 14 amino acids. CDR1 and CDR2 from the germline V gene are DFQATT and SNEGSKA (reference sequence). Trimming took 3 bases from V and 7 from J; bases not matched to a gene: 7. This chain's CDR3 is CSASLQGAGQPQHF. The CDR3 DNA follows: TGCAGTGCTAGTCTACAGGGGGCTGGGCAGCCCCAGCATTTT.

The V call is TRBV2, the J call TRBJ1-5; tentatively, D is TRBD1 (6 bases). The germline CDR1 and CDR2 sequences are SNHLY and FYNNEI. Trimming took off 6 bases at V and 3 bases at J, with 12 bases between the two ends. The CDR3 has 14 amino acids. CDR3 loop: CASSAGGLNQPQHF. CDR3 bases: TGTGCCAGCAGCGCGGGGGGGCTCAATCAGCCCCAGCATTTT. The variable domain in full, completed from reference TRBV2 and TRBJ1-5, reads EPEVTQTPSHQVTQMGQEVILRCVPISNHLYFYWYRQILGQKVEFLVSFYNNEISEKSEIFDDQFSVERPDGSNFTLKIRSTKLEDSAMYFCASSAGGLNQPQHFGDGTRLSIL.